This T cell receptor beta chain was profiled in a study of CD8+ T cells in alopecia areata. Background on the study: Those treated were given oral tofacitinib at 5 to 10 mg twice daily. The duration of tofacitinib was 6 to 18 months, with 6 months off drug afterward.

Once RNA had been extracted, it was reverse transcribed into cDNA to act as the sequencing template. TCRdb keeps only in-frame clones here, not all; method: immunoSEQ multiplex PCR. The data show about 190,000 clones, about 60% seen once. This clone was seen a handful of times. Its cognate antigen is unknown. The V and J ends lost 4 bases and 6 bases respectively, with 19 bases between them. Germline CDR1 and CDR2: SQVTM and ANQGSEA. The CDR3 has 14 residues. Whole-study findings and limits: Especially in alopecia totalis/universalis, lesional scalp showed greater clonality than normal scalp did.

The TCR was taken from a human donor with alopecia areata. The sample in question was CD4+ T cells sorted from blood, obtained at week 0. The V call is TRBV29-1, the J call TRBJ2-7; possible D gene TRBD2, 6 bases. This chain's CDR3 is CSVVNRGGISEQYF. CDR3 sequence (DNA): TGCAGCGTTGTGAACAGAGGCGGGATCTCCGAGCAGTACTTC.